This is a list of T cell receptor beta chains from one sample in a study of response to subunit inactivated influenza vaccine. TCRdb independently ran MiXCR on the RT-PCR reads; one entry per CDR3 protein. The sample lists about half a million distinct CDR3 sequences, around 25% occurring once. Sequencing used CD4+ T cells sorted from PBMCs, obtained roughly 5 days after vaccination. The receptor set was obtained from a man in his fifties who received an inactivated influenza vaccine. CDR3s include the opening cysteine and the closing phenylalanine or tryptophan. The D gene is left open where the match is weak. Expanded clones get a size class; other rows say once, few or many, or leave the size out.

v_call	clone_size	d_call	j_call	cdr3_nt	cdr3_aa
TRBV14	NA	TRBD2	TRBJ2-1	TGTGCCAGCAGCCTGGGCGGGGGGCCCAACTACAATGAGCAGTTCTTC	CASSLGGGPNYNEQFF
TRBV29-1	few	TRBD1	TRBJ2-7	TGCAGCGTCGGAATGGACAGGTTGGACGAGCAGTACTTC	CSVGMDRLDEQYF
TRBV28	NA	TRBD2	TRBJ2-7	TGTGCCAGCAGGAGTAGCGGGAGGGGAACCTACGAGCAGTACTTC	CASRSSGRGTYEQYF
TRBV20-1	NA	NA	TRBJ1-2	TGCAGACCCTCCCCCTATGGCTACACCTTC	CRPSPYGYTF
TRBV25-1	few	NA	TRBJ2-7	TGTGCCAGCAGTGACATCACGGGCTACGAGCAGTACTTC	CASSDITGYEQYF
TRBV5-1	NA	TRBD2	TRBJ2-3	TGCGCCAGCAGCCAGGGGACTAGTCTGGGCACAGATACGCAGTATTTT	CASSQGTSLGTDTQYF
TRBV10-3	NA	TRBD1	TRBJ2-7	TGTGCCATCAGTGGTACGGAGCTGATCACAGGGGGCGACGAGCAGTACTTC	CAISGTELITGGDEQYF
TRBV12-3/TRBV12-4	many	TRBD2	TRBJ2-5	TGTGCCAGCAGTCTAGCGGGGGTGGAGACCCAGTACTTC	CASSLAGVETQYF
TRBV10-3	NA	NA	TRBJ2-7	TGTGCCATCAGTGATCTGGGGTCCTACGAGCAGTACTTC	CAISDLGSYEQYF
TRBV11-2	NA	NA	TRBJ1-2	TGTGCCAGCAGCTTAGATTACCGGGGGCAACACCTAAACTATGGCTACACCTTC	CASSLDYRGQHLNYGYTF
TRBV18	NA	TRBD1	TRBJ2-7	TGTGCCAGCTCACCAGCAGGGGGCCACGAGCAGTACTTC	CASSPAGGHEQYF
TRBV20-1	many	NA	TRBJ2-3	TGCAGTGCTAGCGCCGTGACAGATACGCAGTATTTT	CSASAVTDTQYF
TRBV4-3	NA	NA	TRBJ2-1	TGCGCCAGCAGCCAAGAGGGGGCAGGGTTCGGGTCCTACAATGAGCAGTTCTTC	CASSQEGAGFGSYNEQFF
TRBV7-9	many	TRBD2	TRBJ2-5	TGTGCCAGCAGATCAACTAGCGGGAGGGCTTCGATGTACCAAGAGACCCAGTACTTC	CASRSTSGRASMYQETQYF
TRBV20-1	few	NA	TRBJ2-3	TGCAGTGCTAGAGCTCCCCTGAGCTTCACAGATACGCAGTATTTT	CSARAPLSFTDTQYF
TRBV29-1	few	NA	TRBJ1-2	TGCAGCGTTGCAAGCAGGGTAGACTATGGCTACACCTTC	CSVASRVDYGYTF
TRBV11-2	NA	TRBD2	TRBJ2-1	TGTGCCAGCAGCAAGCGGGAGAGGTCCTACAATGAGCAGTTCTTC	CASSKRERSYNEQFF
TRBV20-1	few	NA	TRBJ1-1	TGCAGTGCTTCCCACACTGAAGCTTTCTTT	CSASHTEAFF
TRBV6-2/TRBV6-3	NA	NA	TRBJ2-5	TGTGCCAGCAGTCAAGAACCCCCGGGGCGTGGCCGGGAGACCCAGTACTTC	CASSQEPPGRGRETQYF
TRBV6-5	NA	NA	TRBJ1-2	TGTGCCAGCAGTTACGGTCACGCAGGGGGCTACACCTTC	CASSYGHAGGYTF
TRBV20-1	NA	NA	TRBJ2-3	TGCAGTGCACAAAGGCAGGTTCAAACAGATACGCAGTATTTT	CSAQRQVQTDTQYF
TRBV5-6	NA	NA	TRBJ2-2	TGTGCCAGCAGCTTGGGCCCAACGGTCACCGGGGAGCTGTTTTTT	CASSLGPTVTGELFF
TRBV27	NA	NA	TRBJ2-2	TGTGCCAGCAGAGTTCAGGGGGGCGCCGTGAACACCGGGGAGCTGTTTTTT	CASRVQGGAVNTGELFF
TRBV11-2	NA	NA	TRBJ2-6	TGTGCCAGCAGTAAACGGGGGCCAGCCTCCTCTGGGGCCAACGTCCTGACTTTC	CASSKRGPASSGANVLTF
TRBV20-1	NA	NA	TRBJ2-7	TGCAGTGCTGTAGATTACGAGCAGTACTTC	CSAVDYEQYF
TRBV27	NA	TRBD1	TRBJ2-7	TGTGCCAGCAGTACCCCGGGACAGCTACCCTACGAGCAGTACTTC	CASSTPGQLPYEQYF
TRBV20-1	NA	NA	TRBJ1-6	TGCAGTGCTTCCCGGACGAGTGAGTCACCCCTCCACTTT	CSASRTSESPLHF
TRBV10-3	NA	TRBD1	TRBJ2-3	TGTGCCATCAGCCGACAGGGTGTTGAGGATACGCAGTATTTT	CAISRQGVEDTQYF
TRBV11-2	few	NA	TRBJ2-7	TGTGCCAGCAGCTTAGACCGGGTAGTGGGCGTCGAGCAGTACTTC	CASSLDRVVGVEQYF
TRBV28	NA	NA	TRBJ2-3	TGTGCCAGCAGTTTGTGGAGGGAGTGGTATTTT	CASSLWREWYF
TRBV5-1	NA	TRBD2	TRBJ2-1	TGCGCCAGCGCGGGACTAGCGGGAGGGAATGAGCAGTTCTTC	CASAGLAGGNEQFF
TRBV29-1	NA	NA	TRBJ2-1	TGCAGCGGTGGCCTATGGTCCTACAATGAGCAGTTCTTC	CSGGLWSYNEQFF
TRBV10-3	NA	NA	TRBJ2-3	TGTGCCATCAGTGAACAGGGTCCCACTGGTACGCAGTATTTT	CAISEQGPTGTQYF
TRBV9	few	NA	TRBJ2-1	TGTGCCAGCAGCGTTCAAGCGGCCGCCCTCGGCAATGAGCAGTTCTTC	CASSVQAAALGNEQFF
TRBV10-3	few	TRBD1	TRBJ1-1	TGTGCCATCAGGGGGACAGGGGGCATCGCTGAAGCTTTCTTT	CAIRGTGGIAEAFF
TRBV5-6	once	NA	TRBJ2-5	TGTGCCAGCAGCTCGTCAAGGACCCAGTACTTC	CASSSSRTQYF
TRBV7-2	NA	NA	TRBJ1-1	TGTGCCAGCAGCTTAGGTCCCCACTTGGGGGCTGAAGCTTTCTTT	CASSLGPHLGAEAFF
TRBV29-1	few	NA	TRBJ2-1	TGCAGCGTTGAGGGTCGTCTAATCAATGAGCAGTTCTTC	CSVEGRLINEQFF
TRBV6-2/TRBV6-3	NA	TRBD1	TRBJ2-2	TGTGCCAGCAGTTCCGCGGGACAGGGCCGCACCGGGGAGCTGTTTTTT	CASSSAGQGRTGELFF
TRBV4-1	many	TRBD1	TRBJ2-7	TGCGCCAGCAGCCAAGCCGGGACAGGGAAAGACGAGCAGTACTTC	CASSQAGTGKDEQYF
TRBV6-1	few	NA	TRBJ1-3	TGTGCCAGCAGCGTCGGAGGGTCAAAAGGAAACACCATATATTTT	CASSVGGSKGNTIYF
TRBV14	few	NA	TRBJ2-7	TGTGCCAGCAGCGATCGCAGACGTCCCACCTACGAGCAGTACTTC	CASSDRRRPTYEQYF
TRBV9	NA	TRBD2	TRBJ2-1	TGTGCCAGCAGCGTAGGTTGGCGGGGGGTTGCCGAGCAGTTCTTC	CASSVGWRGVAEQFF
TRBV7-2	NA	TRBD1	TRBJ1-1	TGTGCCAGCAGCTTGCTGGGACAGGGAGGAACTGAAGCTTTCTTT	CASSLLGQGGTEAFF
TRBV7-2	few	NA	TRBJ2-3	TGTGCCAGCAGCGTCTATGAGGGAGATACGCAGTATTTT	CASSVYEGDTQYF
TRBV5-1	few	TRBD2	TRBJ2-5	TGCGCCAGCAGCACATCTAGCGGACAAGAGACCCAGTACTTC	CASSTSSGQETQYF
TRBV28	few	NA	TRBJ2-7	TGTGCCAGCAGAACCCCCGCCGGAGGGTCCTACGAGCAGTACTTC	CASRTPAGGSYEQYF
TRBV18	NA	NA	TRBJ2-7	TGTACCAGCTCACCGGGACAAACCTACGAGCAGTACTTC	CTSSPGQTYEQYF
TRBV7-2	few	NA	TRBJ1-3	TGTGCCAGCAGCCCGACTGGAAACACCATATATTTT	CASSPTGNTIYF
TRBV11-2	few	TRBD2	TRBJ2-3	TGTGCCAGCAGCTTAGAGCCTGGCCCGGGGTCCGGGACTAGCGGCGTTAGCACAGATACGCAGTATTTT	CASSLEPGPGSGTSGVSTDTQYF
TRBV20-1	many	NA	TRBJ2-3	TGCAGTGCTAACCCGACGGGGGATACGCAGTATTTT	CSANPTGDTQYF
TRBV28	NA	TRBD1	TRBJ2-5	TGTGCCAGCAGTACCCGACAGGGCGGCCTTGAGACCCAGTACTTC	CASSTRQGGLETQYF
TRBV24-1	few	TRBD2	TRBJ2-1	TGTGCCACCAGTGAGACTAGCGGGACCCACTCCTACAATGAGCAGTTCTTC	CATSETSGTHSYNEQFF
TRBV6-2/TRBV6-3	NA	TRBD1	TRBJ1-5	TGTGCCAGCAGTTACGGGGGACAGTACAATCAGCCCCAGCATTTT	CASSYGGQYNQPQHF
TRBV18	NA	NA	TRBJ1-2	TGTGCCAGCTCACCACCGCTCAGCGGGTACTATGGCTACACCTTC	CASSPPLSGYYGYTF
TRBV12-3/TRBV12-4	few	NA	TRBJ2-6	TGTGCCAGCAGATCAGGGTGGTCTGGGGCCAACGTCCTGACTTTC	CASRSGWSGANVLTF
TRBV7-6	NA	TRBD1	TRBJ2-2	TGTGCCAGCAGGAGCGGCAAGACAGGGTGGTGGACCGGGGAGCTGTTTTTT	CASRSGKTGWWTGELFF
TRBV20-1	few	NA	TRBJ1-2	TGCAGTGCTAGAGATGCGCTAACAAAATTGGGTGGCTACACCTTC	CSARDALTKLGGYTF
TRBV11-2	few	NA	TRBJ1-1	TGTGCCAGCAGCGCCCAGATGACGAACACTGAAGCTTTCTTT	CASSAQMTNTEAFF